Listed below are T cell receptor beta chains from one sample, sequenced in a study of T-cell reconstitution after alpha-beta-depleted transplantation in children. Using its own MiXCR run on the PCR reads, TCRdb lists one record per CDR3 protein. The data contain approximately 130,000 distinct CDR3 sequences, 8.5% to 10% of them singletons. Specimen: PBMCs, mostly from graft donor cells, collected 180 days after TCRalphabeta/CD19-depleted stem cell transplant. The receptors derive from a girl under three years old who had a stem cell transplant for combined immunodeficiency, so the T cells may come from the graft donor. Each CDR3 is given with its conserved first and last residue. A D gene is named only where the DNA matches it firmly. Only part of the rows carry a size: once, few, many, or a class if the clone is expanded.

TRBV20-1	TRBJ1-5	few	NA	TGCAGTGCTAGGTACGGGGGGAGAGGGAATCAGCCCCAGCATTTT	CSARYGGRGNQPQHF
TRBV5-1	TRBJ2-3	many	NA	TGCGCCAGCAGCTTGGACACAGATACGCAGTATTTT	CASSLDTDTQYF
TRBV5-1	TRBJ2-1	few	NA	TGCGCCAGCAGCCCCCCTAGGAGGGGGGGAATCTTCTCCTACAATGAGCAGTTCTTC	CASSPPRRGGIFSYNEQFF
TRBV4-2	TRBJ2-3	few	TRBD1	TGTGCCAGCAGCCCCGGGACAGGGGGGGGGGTATACACAGATACGCAGTATTTT	CASSPGTGGGVYTDTQYF
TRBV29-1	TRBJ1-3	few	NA	TGCAGCGTTGAAGATTTGGCCTCTGGAAACACCATATATTTT	CSVEDLASGNTIYF
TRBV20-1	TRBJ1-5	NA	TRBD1	TGCAGTGCTAGAGTCGAGACAGGGGGCGGCAATCAGCCCCAGCATTTT	CSARVETGGGNQPQHF
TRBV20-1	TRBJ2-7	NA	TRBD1	TGCAGTGCTAGGGCCCCGGGACAGGGTCCCCGCCCCCCCTACGAGCAGTACTTC	CSARAPGQGPRPPYEQYF
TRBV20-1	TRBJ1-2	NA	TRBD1	TGCAGTGCTAGAGCAGGGGGCTCTGGCTACACCTTC	CSARAGGSGYTF
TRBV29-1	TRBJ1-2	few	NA	TGCAGCGTTGAAGCGGCAGATGGCTACACCTTC	CSVEAADGYTF
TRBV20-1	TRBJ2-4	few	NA	TGCAGTGCCGTGGTGAGACAGGAGCACATTCAGTACTTC	CSAVVRQEHIQYF